The next 26 T cell receptor beta chains were all read from a single sample in a study of blood T cell repertoires in COVID-19. Assay used: immunoSEQ multiplex PCR; TCRdb lists only in-frame clones, some missing. This table holds about 240,000 clones, about 90% found once. What was sequenced was peripheral blood. The origin of the receptors is a man in his thirties or forties with COVID-19, enrolled during active disease.

The V call is TRBV5-6, the J call TRBJ2-5; D perhaps matches TRBD1 (6 bases). The ends were cut back, 6 bases at V and 5 bases at J, with 11 bases in the middle. The CDR3 has 12 amino acids. Germline V lookup: CDR1 SGHDT, CDR2 YYEEEE. CDR3 nucleotides: TGTGCCAGCACCCAGGGGCTGGAGACCCAGTACTTC. Its protein is CASTQGLETQYF.

This clone has a single count. This chain joins TRBV4-1 and TRBJ1-1; unclear D gene. From germline, CDR1 is MGHRA and CDR2 YSYEKL. The CDR3 extends over 13 amino acids. Deletions cut 1 base from V and 6 bases from J, with 9 bases between. CDR3 sequence (DNA): TGCGCCAGCAGCCAAGTCCAAATTTCTGAAGCTTTCTTT. Protein: CASSQVQISEAFF.

This clone was recorded once. This sample also contains other DNA sequences that code for the same CDR3. V usage is TRBV6-1 and J usage is TRBJ1-3; D possibly corresponds to TRBD1 (6 bases). This CDR3 has 15 residues. Germline V gene lookup returns CDR1 MNHNS and CDR2 SASEGT. V was trimmed by 0 bases and J by 0 bases, leaving 6 bases between them. CDR3 in amino acids: CASSEAGGSGNTIYF. CDR3 coding DNA: TGTGCCAGCAGTGAAGCAGGGGGCTCTGGAAACACCATATATTTT.

This clone was found once. The rearrangement joins TRBV6-5 to TRBJ1-5, with D hard to call. CDR1 and CDR2 from the germline V gene are MNHEY and SVGAGI. This CDR3 is 14 amino acids long. With 6 bases removed from V and 3 bases from J, the gap between germline ends came to 12 bases. CDR3 residues: CASSNPGDNQPQHF. The CDR3 nucleotides read TGTGCCAGCAGCAATCCGGGAGACAATCAGCCCCAGCATTTT.

This clone was recorded only once. The chain employs TRBV14 and TRBJ1-3, with D possibly matching TRBD1 (6 bases). Trimming removed 1 base from V and 2 bases from J, with 9 bases in between. Per germline, CDR1 SGHDN and CDR2 FVKESK. The CDR3 length is 15 residues. CDR3 sequence reads: CASSQVSGAGNTIYF. DNA for the CDR3: TGTGCCAGCAGCCAAGTTTCAGGGGCTGGAAACACCATATATTTT. The full variable domain, in which reference TRBV14 and TRBJ1-3 provide the parts outside the CDR3, is EAGVTQFPSHSVIEKGQTVTLRCDPISGHDNLYWYRRVMGKEIKFLLHFVKESKQDESGMPNNRFLAERTGGTYSTLKVQPAELEDSGVYFCASSQVSGAGNTIYFGEGSWLTVV.

This rearrangement joins TRBV18 to TRBJ1-2; possibly TRBD1 for D (5 bases). This CDR3 is 16 amino acids long. Germline values: CDR1 KGHSH, CDR2 LQKENI. The V end lost 3 bases, the J end lost 4 bases, and 18 bases lay between the germline ends. CDR3 loop: CASSPYSQGEPYGYTF. In DNA, the CDR3 is TGTGCCAGCTCACCGTACTCGCAAGGGGAACCCTATGGCTACACCTTC.

The chain combines TRBV11-3 with TRBJ2-1; 8 bases are a match to TRBD2. After removal of 0 bases from V and 4 bases from J, the junction contained 2 bases not matched to a gene. The CDR3 is 15 residues long. Germline values: CDR1 SGHNT, CDR2 YENEEA. CDR3 residues: CASSLDGGDYNEQFF. DNA for the CDR3: TGTGCCAGCAGCTTAGACGGGGGGGATTACAATGAGCAGTTCTTC.

V and J are TRBV9 and TRBJ1-4; 10 bases align to TRBD1. Per germline, CDR1 SGDLS and CDR2 YYNGEE. With 3 bases clipped from V and 4 bases from J, the junction kept 3 bases outside the gene matches. CDR3 length: 15 amino acids. The CDR3 nucleotides read TGTGCCAGCAGCGGGACAGGGGGAATTAATGAAAAACTGTTTTTT. It is translated as CASSGTGGINEKLFF.

There are a few counts of this clone. The chain combines TRBV25-1 with TRBJ2-1, with 11 bases that match TRBD2. The CDR3 covers 15 residues. The V segment lost 4 bases and the J segment 1 base; nucleotides outside the gene matches: 0. Looked up from germline, CDR1 is MGHDK and CDR2 is SYGVNS. This CDR3 is CASSGLAGSYNEQFF. The CDR3 DNA reads as TGTGCCAGCAGTGGACTAGCGGGGTCCTACAATGAGCAGTTCTTC. The whole variable domain, remainder taken from reference TRBV25-1 and TRBJ2-1, is EADIYQTPRYLVIGTGKKITLECSQTMGHDKMYWYQQDPGMELHLIHYSYGVNSTEKGDLSSESTVSRIRTEHFPLTLESARPSHTSQYLCASSGLAGSYNEQFFGPGTRLTVL.

The chain joins TRBV27 to TRBJ2-5; D is possibly TRBD2 (5 bases). The CDR3 has 11 residues. Germline CDR1 MNHEY, CDR2 SMNVEV (reference sequence). Trimming cost V 11 bases and J 5 bases, with 12 bases left between them. The CDR3 region is CAAGVRETQYF. CDR3 bases: TGTGCCGCCGGGGTACGGGAGACCCAGTACTTC.

This rearrangement joins TRBV6-6 to TRBJ1-6; 8 nucleotides align to TRBD1. V trimming: 6 bases; J trimming: 8 bases; junction bases outside the gene matches: 0. The CDR3 length is 12 residues. Germline assignment: CDR1 MNHNY and CDR2 SVGAGI (reference sequence). CDR3 in amino acids: CASRGQDSPLHF. The CDR3 bases are TGTGCCAGCAGGGGACAGGATTCACCCCTCCACTTT.

V is TRBV5-1 and J is TRBJ2-7, with 10 bases lining up with TRBD2. Germline V lookup: CDR1 SGHRS, CDR2 YFSETQ. V lost 0 bases, J lost 7 bases, and 7 bases stayed unmatched. The CDR3 loop spans 15 amino acids. The CDR3 coding sequence is TGCGCCAGCAGCTTGGCGCTAGCGGGGGTACGGGAGCAGTACTTC. Its protein is CASSLALAGVREQYF. Full variable domain (missing parts from reference TRBV5-1 and TRBJ2-7): KAGVTQTPRYLIKTRGQQVTLSCSPISGHRSVSWYQQTPGQGLQFLFEYFSETQRNKGNFPGRFSGRQFSNSRSEMNVSTLELGDSALYLCASSLALAGVREQYFGPGTRLTVT.

J is TRBJ2-1 and V is TRBV6-2 or TRBV6-3; the match to TRBD2 covers 14 bases. Germline trimming cut 5 bases from V and 0 bases from J; bases unmatched to any gene: 9. The CDR3 length is 19 residues. Germline CDR1 is MNHEY and CDR2 is SVGEGT. CDR3 loop: CASSIPGLAGASSYNEQFF. The CDR3 region has the DNA TGTGCCAGCAGTATCCCGGGACTAGCGGGGGCGAGCTCCTACAATGAGCAGTTCTTC.

CDR3 in amino acids: CASSNRGGGYTF. The CDR3 DNA sequence: TGTGCCAGTAGTAACAGGGGTGGTGGCTACACCTTC. The chain combines TRBV19 with TRBJ1-2, with 7 bases lining up with TRBD1. Germline CDR1 is LNHDA and CDR2 is SQIVND (reference sequence). This CDR3 region has 12 residues. Trimming cost V 4 bases and J 7 bases; bases outside gene matches: 3.

The rearrangement uses TRBV19 and TRBJ1-6, with D possibly TRBD1 on 6 matching bases. Per germline, CDR1 LNHDA and CDR2 SQIVND (reference sequence). Trimming stripped 5 bases from V and 8 bases from J, with 16 bases between. The CDR3 spans 15 residues. The CDR3 DNA follows: TGTGCCAGTAGTGTAGGGGGACTCACCTATTCACCCCTCCACTTT. Its protein product is CASSVGGLTYSPLHF.

The chain carries TRBV27 and TRBJ1-4, with D tentatively TRBD1 (6 bases). The ends were cut back, 2 bases at V and 6 bases at J, with 13 bases in the middle. The CDR3 loop spans 15 amino acids. The germline gives CDR1 MNHEY, CDR2 SMNVEV (reference sequence). CDR3 loop: CASSLIRDTDEKLFF. The CDR3 DNA reads TGTGCCAGCAGTTTAATAAGGGACACCGATGAAAAACTGTTTTTT.

The rearrangement joins TRBV2 to TRBJ1-2, with 9 bases aligning to TRBD1. CDR1 is SNHLY and CDR2 is FYNNEI in the germline V gene. CDR3 length: 13 amino acids. V lost 5 bases, J lost 8 bases, and 6 bases stayed unmatched. CDR3 DNA sequence: TGTGCCAGCAGTCCTTGGACAGGGGCAGGCTACACCTTC. It is translated as CASSPWTGAGYTF.

The V and J genes are TRBV18 and TRBJ1-3; D perhaps matches TRBD1 (6 bases). V lost 0 bases, J lost 0 bases, and 9 bases lay in between. The CDR3 covers 16 residues. Germline V gives CDR1 KGHSH, CDR2 LQKENI. CDR3 in amino acids: CASSPPLDSSGNTIYF. CDR3 nucleotides: TGTGCCAGCTCACCACCGCTGGACAGCTCTGGAAACACCATATATTTT.

The rearrangement joins TRBV5-1 to TRBJ2-2; D might be TRBD2 (5 bases). V gave up 5 bases and J gave up 7 bases, with 12 bases separating them. Germline lookup yields CDR1 SGHRS and CDR2 YFSETQ. This CDR3 has 13 residues. Written as DNA, the CDR3 is TGCGCCAGCAGTCCCCGGGATTACGGGGAGCTGTTTTTT. As protein: CASSPRDYGELFF. Filled out from reference TRBV5-1 and TRBJ2-2, the complete variable domain reads KAGVTQTPRYLIKTRGQQVTLSCSPISGHRSVSWYQQTPGQGLQFLFEYFSETQRNKGNFPGRFSGRQFSNSRSEMNVSTLELGDSALYLCASSPRDYGELFFGEGSRLTVL.

The chain links TRBV3-1 (or the pseudogene TRBV3-2) to TRBJ2-3, with TRBD1 identical over 10 bases. Germline CDR1 is LGHDT and CDR2 is YNNKEL (reference sequence). The V and J ends lost 5 bases and 3 bases, in that order; junction bases with no gene match: 5. This CDR3 is built from 15 residues. The CDR3 sequence is CASSTGTGVTDTQYF. CDR3 nucleotides: TGTGCCAGCAGCACCGGGACAGGGGTAACAGATACGCAGTATTTT.

V usage is TRBV5-4 and J usage is TRBJ2-7; 8 bases match TRBD2. The trim removed 1 base at V and 3 bases at J, leaving 3 bases unmatched. This CDR3 region has 14 residues. The germline CDR1 and CDR2 sequences are SGHNT and YYREEE (reference sequence). CDR3 amino acids: CASSLTSGNYEQYF. The CDR3 DNA reads as TGTGCCAGCAGCTTGACTAGCGGAAACTACGAGCAGTACTTC.

This chain connects TRBV6-5 to TRBJ2-7; D uncertain. The V gene lost 2 bases and the J gene lost 3 bases, with 11 bases spanning the gap. Germline CDR1 is MNHEY and CDR2 is SVGAGI. The CDR3 loop spans 14 amino acids. CDR3 DNA sequence: TGTGCCAGCAGTTACGGGTTACAGATCTACGAGCAGTACTTC. Its translation: CASSYGLQIYEQYF.

This clone was seen only once. V usage is TRBV5-1 and J usage is TRBJ2-3; D is possibly TRBD2 (6 bases). This CDR3 spans 15 amino acids. Germline V CDR1 and CDR2: SGHRS, YFSETQ. The ends were cut back, 4 bases at V and 1 base at J, with 13 bases in the middle. CDR3 loop: CASSLTSRGTDTQYF. In DNA form, the CDR3 reads TGCGCCAGCAGCCTTACTAGCCGGGGCACAGATACGCAGTATTTT. Complete variable domain (other parts from reference TRBV5-1 and TRBJ2-3): KAGVTQTPRYLIKTRGQQVTLSCSPISGHRSVSWYQQTPGQGLQFLFEYFSETQRNKGNFPGRFSGRQFSNSRSEMNVSTLELGDSALYLCASSLTSRGTDTQYFGPGTRLTVL.

This chain uses TRBV5-1 with TRBJ2-5; 8 bases are a match to TRBD2. Per the germline V gene, CDR1 is SGHRS and CDR2 is YFSETQ. The CDR3 is made up of 15 amino acids. Trimming at V came to 0 bases and at J to 7 bases, leaving 8 bases not matched to a gene. The CDR3 bases are TGCGCCAGCAGCTTGGATGCCTCTCGGGGGGGGACCCAGTACTTC. This sequence encodes CASSLDASRGGTQYF.

The chain is built from TRBV3-1 (or the pseudogene TRBV3-2) and TRBJ1-2; 8 nucleotides match TRBD1. Trimming took 0 bases from V and 4 from J; bases not matched to a gene: 7. Germline CDR1 and CDR2: LGHDT and YNNKEL (reference sequence). CDR3 length: 16 residues. The CDR3: CASSQDFRTGSYGYTF. The CDR3 nucleotides read TGTGCCAGCAGCCAAGATTTCAGGACAGGGAGCTATGGCTACACCTTC.

J is TRBJ2-5 and V is TRBV5-1, with 10 bases lining up with TRBD2. V gave up 4 bases and J gave up 1 base; unmatched junction bases: 7. Germline V CDR1 and CDR2: SGHRS, YFSETQ. The CDR3 sequence is 16 residues long. The DNA of the CDR3 is TGCGCCAGCAGCCCCGGGACTAGCGCCATCCAAGAGACCCAGTACTTC. Its translation: CASSPGTSAIQETQYF.